These T cell receptor beta chains were read from a single sample in a study of T-cell reconstitution after alpha-beta-depleted transplantation in children. TCRdb passed the PCR reads through MiXCR, listing each CDR3 protein once. The table includes approximately 1,000,000 distinct CDR3 sequences, roughly 29% detected once. Sequenced material: PBMCs, mostly from graft donor cells, taken 360 days after TCRalphabeta/CD19-depleted stem cell transplant. The source is a boy younger than two who had a stem cell transplant for SCID, so the T cells may come from the graft donor. The CDR3 runs from the conserved cysteine through the conserved F or W. D genes are given only for firm matches. Only some rows state a clone size, as once, few, many or a class for expanded clones.

clone_size	cdr3_length	d_call	v_call	j_call	cdr3_nt	cdr3_aa
few	15	TRBD2	TRBV12-3/TRBV12-4	TRBJ2-5	TGTGCCAGCAGTTTCCGCGGGGGGGACCTGGAGACCCAGTACTTC	CASSFRGGDLETQYF
NA	15	NA	TRBV19	TRBJ2-3	TGTGCCAGTAGAGGTACACGGAGGGCCACAGATACGCAGTATTTT	CASRGTRRATDTQYF
few	15	NA	TRBV12-3/TRBV12-4	TRBJ2-7	TGTGCCAGCAGTTTAACAAACCCGAGAGCCTACGAGCAGTACTTC	CASSLTNPRAYEQYF
many	13	NA	TRBV20-1	TRBJ2-3	TGCAGTGCGGCAGGGTGGGGCACAGATACGCAGTATTTT	CSAAGWGTDTQYF
few	16	TRBD1	TRBV6-5	TRBJ1-1	TGTGCCAGCAGTTACGGGACAGGGGCCGCGAACACTGAAGCTTTCTTT	CASSYGTGAANTEAFF
NA	13	NA	TRBV18	TRBJ2-5	TGTGCCAGCTCACCATGGGTGGAGGAGACCCAGTACTTC	CASSPWVEETQYF
NA	15	NA	TRBV4-1	TRBJ2-5	TGCGCCAGCAGTCTAGGCCCTACTACCAAAGAGACCCAGTACTTC	CASSLGPTTKETQYF
NA	15	NA	TRBV5-1	TRBJ2-1	TGCGCCAGCAGCTTAGGGCTAGCTCTTCACAATGAGCAGTTCTTC	CASSLGLALHNEQFF
few	16	TRBD2	TRBV3-1	TRBJ2-4	TGTGCCAGCAGCCGGAGCGGGGGAGGCTCCAAAAACATTCAGTACTTC	CASSRSGGGSKNIQYF
many	14	NA	TRBV5-1	TRBJ2-1	TGCGCCAGCAGCCGAGACAGCCCCTACAATGAGCAGTTCTTC	CASSRDSPYNEQFF
NA	17	NA	TRBV7-2	TRBJ2-7	TGTGCCAGCAGCTTAGTAGGGTTTTCGCTTGGCTCCTACGAGCAGTACTTC	CASSLVGFSLGSYEQYF
NA	10	NA	TRBV15	TRBJ2-2	TGTGCCACCCTAGCCAGGGAGCTGTTTTTT	CATLARELFF
NA	13	TRBD1	TRBV6-2/TRBV6-3	TRBJ2-7	TGTGCCAGCACCCAAACAGGGGGCGGCGAGCAGTACTTC	CASTQTGGGEQYF
NA	12	NA	TRBV29-1	TRBJ1-1	TGCAGCGTAGATGAACAGGGCGCTGAAGCTTTCTTT	CSVDEQGAEAFF
NA	14	NA	TRBV3-1	TRBJ1-3	TGTGCCAGCAGCCAGGGGGTGCCTGGAAACACCATATATTTT	CASSQGVPGNTIYF
few	15	NA	TRBV3-1	TRBJ2-1	TGTGCCAGCAGCCCCGGACGGTTCTCCTACAATGAGCAGTTCTTC	CASSPGRFSYNEQFF
few	14	NA	TRBV12-3/TRBV12-4	TRBJ2-2	TGTGCCAGCAGTTTACCCGACACCACCGGGGAGCTGTTTTTT	CASSLPDTTGELFF
NA	16	NA	TRBV28	TRBJ2-5	TGTGCCAGCAGTTTCGTCCAAATCGGGGCTCCGGAGACCCAGTACTTC	CASSFVQIGAPETQYF
NA	15	NA	TRBV7-2	TRBJ2-3	TGTGCCAGCAGCTTATTCCCACCTCCCACAGATACGCAGTATTTT	CASSLFPPPTDTQYF
few	16	NA	TRBV20-1	TRBJ1-5	TGCAGTGCTAGAGATAGGTTCGGCGCTAGCAATCAGCCCCAGCATTTT	CSARDRFGASNQPQHF
NA	16	TRBD1	TRBV20-1	TRBJ1-3	TGCAGTGCTAGTCTACTCACAGGGGGCTCTGGAAACACCATATATTTT	CSASLLTGGSGNTIYF
NA	14	NA	TRBV4-1	TRBJ2-7	TGCGCCAGCAGCCTCGACGGAGGTTCCTACGAGCAGTACTTC	CASSLDGGSYEQYF
many	16	NA	TRBV7-9	TRBJ2-1	TGTGCCAGCAGCTTAGCGACATGGTCCGCGCGAAATGAGCAGTTCTTC	CASSLATWSARNEQFF
few	14	NA	TRBV3-1	TRBJ2-5	TGTGCCAGCAGCCAACGGGCTTGGGGAGAGACCCAGTACTTC	CASSQRAWGETQYF
NA	14	NA	TRBV10-3	TRBJ2-3	TGTGCCATCAGTGAACTAGTTATCGCAGATACGCAGTATTTT	CAISELVIADTQYF